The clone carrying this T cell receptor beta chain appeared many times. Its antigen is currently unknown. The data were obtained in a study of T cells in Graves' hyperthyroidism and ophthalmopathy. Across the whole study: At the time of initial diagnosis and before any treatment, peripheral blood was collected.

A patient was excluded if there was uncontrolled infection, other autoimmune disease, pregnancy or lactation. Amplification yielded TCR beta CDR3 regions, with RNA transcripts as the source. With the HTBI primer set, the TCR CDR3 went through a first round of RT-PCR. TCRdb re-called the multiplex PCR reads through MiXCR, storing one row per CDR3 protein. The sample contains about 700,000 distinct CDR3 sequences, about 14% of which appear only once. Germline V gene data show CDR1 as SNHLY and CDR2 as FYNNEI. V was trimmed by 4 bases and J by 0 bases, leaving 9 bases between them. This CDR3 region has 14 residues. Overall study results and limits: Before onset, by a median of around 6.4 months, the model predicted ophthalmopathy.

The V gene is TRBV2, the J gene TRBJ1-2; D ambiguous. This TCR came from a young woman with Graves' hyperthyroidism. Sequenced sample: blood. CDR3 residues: CASSVERTNYGYTF. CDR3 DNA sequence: TGTGCCAGCAGTGTTGAGCGGACTAACTATGGCTACACCTTC.